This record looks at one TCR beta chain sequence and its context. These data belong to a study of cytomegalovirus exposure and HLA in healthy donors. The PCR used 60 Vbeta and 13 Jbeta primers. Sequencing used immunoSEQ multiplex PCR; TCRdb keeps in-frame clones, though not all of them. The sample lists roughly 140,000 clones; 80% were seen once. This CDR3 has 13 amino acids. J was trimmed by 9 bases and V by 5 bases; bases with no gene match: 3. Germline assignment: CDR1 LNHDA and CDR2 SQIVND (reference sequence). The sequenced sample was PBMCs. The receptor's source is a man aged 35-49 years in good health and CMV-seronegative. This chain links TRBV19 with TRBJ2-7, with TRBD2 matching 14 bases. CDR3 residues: CASSLGTSGGQYF. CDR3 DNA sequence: TGTGCCAGTAGTCTCGGGACTAGCGGGGGGCAGTACTTC. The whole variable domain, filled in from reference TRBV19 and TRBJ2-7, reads DGGITQSPKYLFRKEGQNVTLSCEQNLNHDAMYWYRQDPGQGLRLIYYSQIVNDFQKGDIAEGYSVSREKKESFPLTVTSAQKNPTAFYLCASSLGTSGGQYFGPGTRLTVT.